The clone carrying this TCR beta chain was counted many times. Its antigen is not known. The data derive from a study of blood T cells in healthy people across ages. A second PCR, run for about 7 to 12 cycles, used a sample-barcoded 5' primer plus a J-beta primer mix. A tag from a template-switch adaptor with 12 random nucleotides marked each cDNA molecule. TCRdb itself ran the 5' RACE reads through MiXCR, one entry per CDR3 protein. Among 800,000 or so distinct CDR3 sequences listed, about 42% were seen once. The CDR3 is 13 amino acids. The ends lost 3 bases at V and 4 bases at J; junction bases unmatched: 0. Every sample had a minimum of 6 million PBMCs isolated. Findings of the study overall: The study found TCR beta diversity correlated strongly with naive T cell percentage. Older individuals had lower TCR beta diversity per million T cells (the decline was roughly linear).

V and J are TRBV12-3 or TRBV12-4 and TRBJ2-5, with 9 bases aligning to TRBD2. The sequencing sample was made of blood. This clonotype originated in an older man in good health. CDR3 protein: CASSFSGRETQYF. CDR3 bases: TGTGCCAGCAGTTTTAGCGGGAGAGAGACCCAGTACTTC.